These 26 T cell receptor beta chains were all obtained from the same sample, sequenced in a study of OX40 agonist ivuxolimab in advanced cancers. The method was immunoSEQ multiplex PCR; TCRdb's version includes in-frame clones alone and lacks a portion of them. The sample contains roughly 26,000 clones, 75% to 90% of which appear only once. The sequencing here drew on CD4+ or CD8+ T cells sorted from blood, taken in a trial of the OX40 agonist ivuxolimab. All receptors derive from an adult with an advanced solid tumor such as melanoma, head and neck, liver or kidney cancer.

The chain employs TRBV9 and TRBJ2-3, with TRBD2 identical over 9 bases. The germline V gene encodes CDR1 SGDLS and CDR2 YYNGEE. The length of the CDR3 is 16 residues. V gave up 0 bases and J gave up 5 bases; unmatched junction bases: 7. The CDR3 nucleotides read TGTGCCAGCAGCGTAGCCCCTAGCGGGGTTGGAGATACGCAGTATTTT. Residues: CASSVAPSGVGDTQYF.

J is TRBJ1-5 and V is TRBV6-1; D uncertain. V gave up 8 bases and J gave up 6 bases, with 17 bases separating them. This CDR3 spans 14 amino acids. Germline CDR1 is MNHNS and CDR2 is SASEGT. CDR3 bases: TGTGCCAGCCTGAGATCCGGAGGGAGTCAGCCCCAGCATTTT. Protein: CASLRSGGSQPQHF.

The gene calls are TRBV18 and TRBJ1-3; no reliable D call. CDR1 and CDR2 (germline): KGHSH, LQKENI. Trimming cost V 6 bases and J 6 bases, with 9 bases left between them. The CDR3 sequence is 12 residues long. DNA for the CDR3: TGTGCCAGCTCTTATAAGGAAAACACCATATATTTT. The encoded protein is CASSYKENTIYF.

The CDR3 region is CASSVAGAGYEQYF. The DNA for the CDR3 is TGTGCCAGCAGTGTAGCGGGGGCGGGGTACGAGCAGTACTTC. The chain has TRBV6-5 and TRBJ2-7; 9 nucleotides agree with TRBD2. The CDR3 is 14 amino acids. J was trimmed by 4 bases and V by 5 bases; bases with no gene match: 6. Germline V gene sequence: CDR1 MNHEY, CDR2 SVGAGI.

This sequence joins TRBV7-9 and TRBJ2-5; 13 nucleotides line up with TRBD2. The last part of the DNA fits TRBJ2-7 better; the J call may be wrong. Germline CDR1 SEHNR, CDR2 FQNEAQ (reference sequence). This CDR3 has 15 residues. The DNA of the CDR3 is TGTGCCAGCAGCTTAGGACTAGCGGGAGGAGACGAGCAGTACTTC. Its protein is CASSLGLAGGDEQYF.

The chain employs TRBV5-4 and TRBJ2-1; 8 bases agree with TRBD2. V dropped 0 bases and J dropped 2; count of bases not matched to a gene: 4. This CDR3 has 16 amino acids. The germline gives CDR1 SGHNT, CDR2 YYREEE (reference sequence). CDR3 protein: CASSLAGLVAYNEQFF. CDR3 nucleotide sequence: TGTGCCAGCAGCTTGGCGGGACTAGTAGCCTACAATGAGCAGTTCTTC.

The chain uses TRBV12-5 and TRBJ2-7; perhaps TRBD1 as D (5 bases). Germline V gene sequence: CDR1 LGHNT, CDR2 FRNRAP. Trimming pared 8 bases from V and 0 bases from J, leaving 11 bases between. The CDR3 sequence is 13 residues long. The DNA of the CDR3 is TGTGCTAGTTCGACAGTTTCCTCCTACGAGCAGTACTTC. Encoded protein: CASSTVSSYEQYF.

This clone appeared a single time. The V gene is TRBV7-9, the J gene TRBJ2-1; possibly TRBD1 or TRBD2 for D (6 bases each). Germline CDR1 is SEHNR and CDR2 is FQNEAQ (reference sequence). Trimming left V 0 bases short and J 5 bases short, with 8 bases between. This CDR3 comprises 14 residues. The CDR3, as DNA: TGTGCCAGCAGCTTAGCGGGGGGCCACAATGAGCAGTTCTTC. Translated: CASSLAGGHNEQFF.

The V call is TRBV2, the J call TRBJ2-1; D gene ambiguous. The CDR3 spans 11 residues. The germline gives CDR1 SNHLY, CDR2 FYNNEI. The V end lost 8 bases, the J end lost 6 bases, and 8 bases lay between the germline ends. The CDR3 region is CASGVSNEQFF. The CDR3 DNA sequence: TGTGCCAGCGGCGTGAGCAATGAGCAGTTCTTC.

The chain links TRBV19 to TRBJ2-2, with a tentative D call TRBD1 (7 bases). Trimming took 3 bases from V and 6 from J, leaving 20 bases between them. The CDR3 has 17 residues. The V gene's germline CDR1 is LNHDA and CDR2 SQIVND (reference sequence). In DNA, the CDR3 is TGTGCCAGTAGTATTAAGAGACAGGGAGGTTATTCCGGGGAGCTGTTTTTT. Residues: CASSIKRQGGYSGELFF.

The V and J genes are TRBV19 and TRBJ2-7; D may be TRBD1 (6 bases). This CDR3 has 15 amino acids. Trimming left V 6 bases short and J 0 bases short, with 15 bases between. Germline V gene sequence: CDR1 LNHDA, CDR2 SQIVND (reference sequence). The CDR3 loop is CASRHGTLSSYEQYF. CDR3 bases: TGTGCCAGTAGGCACGGGACATTGAGCTCCTACGAGCAGTACTTC.

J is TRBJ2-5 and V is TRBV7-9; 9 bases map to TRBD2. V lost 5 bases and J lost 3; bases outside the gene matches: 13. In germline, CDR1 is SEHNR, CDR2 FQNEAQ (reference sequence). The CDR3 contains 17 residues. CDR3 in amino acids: CASSPGGSGSVEETQYF. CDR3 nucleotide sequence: TGTGCCAGCAGCCCCGGGGGTAGCGGGAGTGTTGAAGAGACCCAGTACTTC.

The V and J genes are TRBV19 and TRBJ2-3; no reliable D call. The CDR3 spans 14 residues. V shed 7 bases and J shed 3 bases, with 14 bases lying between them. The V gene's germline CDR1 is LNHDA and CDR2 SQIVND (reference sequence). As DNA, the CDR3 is TGTGCCAGTACCCCCACGGGTCGGACAGATACGCAGTATTTT. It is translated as CASTPTGRTDTQYF. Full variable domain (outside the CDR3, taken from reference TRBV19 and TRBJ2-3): DGGITQSPKYLFRKEGQNVTLSCEQNLNHDAMYWYRQDPGQGLRLIYYSQIVNDFQKGDIAEGYSVSREKKESFPLTVTSAQKNPTAFYLCASTPTGRTDTQYFGPGTRLTVL.

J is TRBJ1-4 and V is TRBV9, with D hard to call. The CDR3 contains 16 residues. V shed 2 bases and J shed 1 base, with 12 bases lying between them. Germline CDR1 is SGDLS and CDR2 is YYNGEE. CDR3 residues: CASSVAYGETNEKLFF. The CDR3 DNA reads TGTGCCAGCAGCGTGGCGTACGGAGAAACTAATGAAAAACTGTTTTTT. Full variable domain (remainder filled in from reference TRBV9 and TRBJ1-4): DSGVTQTPKHLITATGQRVTLRCSPRSGDLSVYWYQQSLDQGLQFLIQYYNGEERAKGNILERFSAQQFPDLHSELNLSSLELGDSALYFCASSVAYGETNEKLFFGSGTQLSVL.

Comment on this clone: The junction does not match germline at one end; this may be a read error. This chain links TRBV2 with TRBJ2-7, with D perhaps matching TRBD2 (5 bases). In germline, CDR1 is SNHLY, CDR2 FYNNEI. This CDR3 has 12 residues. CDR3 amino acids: CASSYPPPVGDF. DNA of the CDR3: TGTGCCAGCAGTTATCCCCCACCCGTCGGGGACTTC.

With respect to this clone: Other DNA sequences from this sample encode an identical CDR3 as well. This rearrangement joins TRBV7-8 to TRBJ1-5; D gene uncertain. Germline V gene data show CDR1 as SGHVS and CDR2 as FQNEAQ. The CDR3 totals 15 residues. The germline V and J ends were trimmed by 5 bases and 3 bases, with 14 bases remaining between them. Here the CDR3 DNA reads TGTGCCAGCAGCGCAGATGGGAGAATCAATCAGCCCCAGCATTTT. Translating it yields CASSADGRINQPQHF.

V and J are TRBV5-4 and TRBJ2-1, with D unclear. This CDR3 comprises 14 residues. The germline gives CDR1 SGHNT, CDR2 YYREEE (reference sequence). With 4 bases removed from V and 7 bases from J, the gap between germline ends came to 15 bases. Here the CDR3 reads CASSPTVGTNEQFF. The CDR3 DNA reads TGTGCCAGCAGCCCCACGGTGGGAACAAATGAGCAGTTCTTC.

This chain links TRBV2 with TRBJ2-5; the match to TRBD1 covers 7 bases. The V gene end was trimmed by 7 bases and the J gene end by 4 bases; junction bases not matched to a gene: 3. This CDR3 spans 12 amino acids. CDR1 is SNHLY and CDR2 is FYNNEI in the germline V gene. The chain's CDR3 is CASTPGGETQYF. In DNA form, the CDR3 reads TGTGCCAGCACCCCAGGGGGAGAGACCCAGTACTTC.

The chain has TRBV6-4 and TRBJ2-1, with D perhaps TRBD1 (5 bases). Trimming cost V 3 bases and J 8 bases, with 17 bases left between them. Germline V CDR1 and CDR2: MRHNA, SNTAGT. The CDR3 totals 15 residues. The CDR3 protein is CASSEGPHGPYEQFF. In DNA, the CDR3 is TGTGCCAGCAGTGAGGGGCCGCATGGGCCCTATGAGCAGTTCTTC.

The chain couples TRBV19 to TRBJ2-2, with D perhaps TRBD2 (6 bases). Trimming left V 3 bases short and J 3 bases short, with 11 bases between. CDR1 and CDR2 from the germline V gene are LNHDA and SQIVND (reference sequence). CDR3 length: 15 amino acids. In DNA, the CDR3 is TGTGCCAGTAGTATGTCGGGACTGTACACCGGGGAGCTGTTTTTT. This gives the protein CASSMSGLYTGELFF.

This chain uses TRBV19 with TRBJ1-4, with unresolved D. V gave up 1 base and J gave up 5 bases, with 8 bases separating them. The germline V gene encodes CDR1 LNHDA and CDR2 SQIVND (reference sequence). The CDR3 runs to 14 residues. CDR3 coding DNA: TGTGCCAGTAGTATAGCCGGGTGGAATGAAAAACTGTTTTTT. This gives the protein CASSIAGWNEKLFF. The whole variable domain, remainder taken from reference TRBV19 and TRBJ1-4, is DGGITQSPKYLFRKEGQNVTLSCEQNLNHDAMYWYRQDPGQGLRLIYYSQIVNDFQKGDIAEGYSVSREKKESFPLTVTSAQKNPTAFYLCASSIAGWNEKLFFGSGTQLSVL.

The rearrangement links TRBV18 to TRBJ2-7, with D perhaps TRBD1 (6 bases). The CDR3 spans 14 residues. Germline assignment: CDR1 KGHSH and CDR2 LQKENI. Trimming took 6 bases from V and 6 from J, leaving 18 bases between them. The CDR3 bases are TGTGCCAGCTCGCCCCGTCGGGACAAAGGCGAGCAGTACTTC. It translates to CASSPRRDKGEQYF.

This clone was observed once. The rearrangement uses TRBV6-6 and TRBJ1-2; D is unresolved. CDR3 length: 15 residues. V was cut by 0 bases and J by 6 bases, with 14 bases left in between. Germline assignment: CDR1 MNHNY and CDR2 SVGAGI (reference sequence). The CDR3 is CASSYSSWEFNGYTF. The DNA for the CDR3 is TGTGCCAGCAGTTACTCGAGCTGGGAATTTAATGGCTACACCTTC.

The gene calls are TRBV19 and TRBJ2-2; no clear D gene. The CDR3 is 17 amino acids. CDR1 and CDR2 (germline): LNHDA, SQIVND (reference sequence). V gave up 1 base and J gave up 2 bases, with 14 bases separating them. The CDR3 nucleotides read TGTGCCAGTAGTATAGTCCACCTCCTCATCAACACCGGGGAGCTGTTTTTT. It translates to CASSIVHLLINTGELFF.

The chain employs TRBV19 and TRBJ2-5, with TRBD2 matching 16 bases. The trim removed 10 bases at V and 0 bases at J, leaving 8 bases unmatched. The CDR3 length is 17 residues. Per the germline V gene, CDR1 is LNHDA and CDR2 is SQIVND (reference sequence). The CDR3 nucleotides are TGTGCCACCTCCGGGACTAGCGGGAGGGAGTACCAAGAGACCCAGTACTTC. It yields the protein CATSGTSGREYQETQYF.

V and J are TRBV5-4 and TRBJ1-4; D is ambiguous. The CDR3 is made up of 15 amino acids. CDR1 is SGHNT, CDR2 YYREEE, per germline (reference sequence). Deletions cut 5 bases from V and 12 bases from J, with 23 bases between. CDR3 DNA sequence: TGTGCCAGCAGGGAAGGCAAACACGGCGGAGGAGAACTGTTTTTT. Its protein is CASREGKHGGGELFF. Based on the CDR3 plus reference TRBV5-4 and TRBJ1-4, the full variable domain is ETGVTQSPTHLIKTRGQQVTLRCSSQSGHNTVSWYQQALGQGPQFIFQYYREEENGRGNFPPRFSGLQFPNYSSELNVNALELDDSALYLCASREGKHGGGELFFGSGTQLSVL.